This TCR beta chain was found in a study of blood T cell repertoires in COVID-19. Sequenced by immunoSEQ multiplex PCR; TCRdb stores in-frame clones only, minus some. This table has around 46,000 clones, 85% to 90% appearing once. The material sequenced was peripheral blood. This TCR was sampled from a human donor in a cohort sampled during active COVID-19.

In DNA, the CDR3 is TGTGCCAGCAGCTCCGGGACAGGGAGTACCGGGGAGCTGTTTTTT. Translating it yields CASSSGTGSTGELFF. The J gene is TRBJ2-2, the V gene TRBV6-5; 9 nucleotides match TRBD1. The CDR3 has 15 residues. In germline, CDR1 is MNHEY, CDR2 SVGAGI. The ends lost 6 bases at V and 5 bases at J; junction bases unmatched: 7.